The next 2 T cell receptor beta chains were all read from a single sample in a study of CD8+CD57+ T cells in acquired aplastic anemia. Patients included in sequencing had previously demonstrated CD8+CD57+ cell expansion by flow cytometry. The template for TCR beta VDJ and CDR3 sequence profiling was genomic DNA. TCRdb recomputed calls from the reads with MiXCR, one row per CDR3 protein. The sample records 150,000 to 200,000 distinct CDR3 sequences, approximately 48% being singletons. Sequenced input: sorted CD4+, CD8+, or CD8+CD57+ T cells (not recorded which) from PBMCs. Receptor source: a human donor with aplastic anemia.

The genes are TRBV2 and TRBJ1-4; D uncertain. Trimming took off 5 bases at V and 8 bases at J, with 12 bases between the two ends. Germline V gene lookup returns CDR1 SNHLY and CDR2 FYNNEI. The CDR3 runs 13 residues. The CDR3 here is CASSSREGEKLFF. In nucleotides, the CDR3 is TGTGCCAGCAGTAGTCGGGAAGGCGAAAAACTGTTTTTT.

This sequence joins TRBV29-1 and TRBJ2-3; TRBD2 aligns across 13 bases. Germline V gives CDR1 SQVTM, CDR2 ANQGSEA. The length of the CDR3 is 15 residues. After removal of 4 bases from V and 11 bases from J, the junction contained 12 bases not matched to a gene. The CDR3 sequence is CSVGGTSGIYNEQYF. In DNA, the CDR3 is TGCAGCGTTGGGGGGACTAGCGGGATTTACAATGAGCAGTATTTT.